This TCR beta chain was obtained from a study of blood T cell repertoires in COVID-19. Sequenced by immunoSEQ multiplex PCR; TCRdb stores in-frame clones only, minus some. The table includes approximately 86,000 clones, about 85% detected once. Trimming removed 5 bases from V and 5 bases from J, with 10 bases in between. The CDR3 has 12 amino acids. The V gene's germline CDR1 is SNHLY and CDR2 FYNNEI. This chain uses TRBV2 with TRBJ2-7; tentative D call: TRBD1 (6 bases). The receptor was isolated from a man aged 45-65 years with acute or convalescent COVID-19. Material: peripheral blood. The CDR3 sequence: CASSRTADEQYF. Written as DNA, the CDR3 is TGTGCCAGCAGTCGGACAGCGGACGAGCAGTACTTC.